This T cell receptor beta chain comes out of a study of identical twins. This clonotype was recorded at least ten times. What it binds is not known. CDR1 is SEHNR and CDR2 is FQNEAQ in the germline V gene (reference sequence). The CDR3 totals 15 residues. Trimming at V came to 3 bases and at J to 6 bases, leaving 7 bases not matched to a gene. Findings and limits, study-wide: Weaker excess twin sharing was observed in beta out-of-frame sequences.

TCRdb reprocessed the 5' RACE reads with MiXCR, giving one entry per CDR3 protein. The table lists roughly 630,000 distinct CDR3 sequences, 7.1% of them singletons. This same sample was also taken into another study, of yellow fever vaccine responses in identical twins. That source adds: Twins reportedly showed a vaccine T cell response that seemed partly convergent and partly personalized.

The sequence was obtained from a woman younger than 30 in good health. Specimen: PBMCs. This chain uses TRBV7-9 with TRBJ1-4; 7 bases line up with TRBD1. The CDR3, as DNA: TGTGCCAGCAGCTTGACTACAGGGGAAGATGAAAAACTGTTTTTT. Residues: CASSLTTGEDEKLFF.